A selection of T cell receptor beta chains follows, all from one sample in a study of beta chain features in type 1 diabetes. The assay was immunoSEQ multiplex PCR, and TCRdb's table has in-frame clones only and misses some. The sample lists 600,000 to 750,000 clones; roughly an eighth were seen once. The sequencing input was naive CD4+ T cells from blood. Every receptor here comes from a man under 40 with type 1 diabetes. Both conserved end residues are part of each CDR3. Each record gives: clone size, V gene, D gene, J gene, CDR3 protein, CDR3 DNA. D genes are given only for firm matches. Part of the rows lack a size; the others show once, few, many or a class for expanded clones.

clone_size: few
v_call: TRBV27
d_call: .
j_call: TRBJ1-2
cdr3_aa: CASSLNAGIRGYTF
cdr3_nt: TGTGCCAGCAGTTTAAACGCGGGGATCCGAGGCTACACCTTC

clone_size: .
v_call: TRBV6-5
d_call: .
j_call: TRBJ2-3
cdr3_aa: CASSSRPADTQYF
cdr3_nt: TGTGCCAGCAGTTCCCGGCCCGCAGATACGCAGTATTTT

clone_size: .
v_call: TRBV25-1
d_call: TRBD2
j_call: TRBJ2-3
cdr3_aa: CASSEWSGGSTDTQYF
cdr3_nt: TGTGCCAGCAGTGAATGGAGCGGGGGGAGCACAGATACGCAGTATTTT

clone_size: .
v_call: TRBV7-3
d_call: TRBD1
j_call: TRBJ2-1
cdr3_aa: CASSLSGQGTDEQFF
cdr3_nt: TGTGCCAGCAGCTTATCAGGACAGGGGACCGATGAGCAGTTCTTC

clone_size: few
v_call: TRBV19
d_call: TRBD1
j_call: TRBJ1-5
cdr3_aa: CASTRGQDNQPQHF
cdr3_nt: TGTGCCAGTACCAGGGGGCAGGACAATCAGCCCCAGCATTTT

clone_size: few
v_call: TRBV7-2
d_call: TRBD1
j_call: TRBJ2-5
cdr3_aa: CASSPQGAQETQYF
cdr3_nt: TGTGCCAGCAGCCCCCAGGGGGCTCAAGAGACCCAGTACTTC

clone_size: few
v_call: TRBV7-3
d_call: .
j_call: TRBJ2-2
cdr3_aa: CASSLTGMNTGELFF
cdr3_nt: TGTGCCAGCAGCTTAACAGGGATGAACACCGGGGAGCTGTTTTTT

clone_size: .
v_call: TRBV28
d_call: .
j_call: TRBJ2-7
cdr3_aa: CASFGGDEQYF
cdr3_nt: TGTGCCAGCTTTGGTGGTGACGAGCAGTACTTC

clone_size: few
v_call: TRBV4-3
d_call: .
j_call: TRBJ2-4
cdr3_aa: CASSAIRGNIQYF
cdr3_nt: TGCGCCAGCAGCGCTATTAGGGGAAACATTCAGTACTTC

clone_size: few
v_call: TRBV7-2
d_call: TRBD2
j_call: TRBJ2-3
cdr3_aa: CASSSRASGGADTQYF
cdr3_nt: TGTGCCAGCAGCTCGAGAGCTAGCGGGGGAGCGGATACGCAGTATTTT